The 18 T cell receptor beta chains given below trace back to one sample, sequenced in a study of T cells in pancreatic ductal adenocarcinoma. Only in-frame clones appear in the TCRdb table, and some are missing; sequencing was by immunoSEQ multiplex PCR. The sample holds approximately 2,500 clones; around 84% are singletons and the top ten take 6.5% to 9%. Selected pancreatic ductal adenocarcinoma patients had undergone surgery without neoadjuvant therapy. Sequencing used pancreatic tumor tissue. Receptors originate from a human donor with pancreatic ductal adenocarcinoma.

This clone came up once. The chain employs TRBV9 and TRBJ2-1; possibly TRBD2 for D (5 bases). Germline assignment: CDR1 SGDLS and CDR2 YYNGEE. CDR3 length equals 15 residues. Trimming took off 2 bases at V and 5 bases at J, with 14 bases between the two ends. The chain's CDR3 is CASSVEGRANNEQFF. Here the CDR3 DNA reads TGTGCCAGCAGCGTCGAAGGGCGGGCGAACAATGAGCAGTTCTTC. Looking up the rest from reference TRBV9 and TRBJ2-1 gives the full variable domain: DSGVTQTPKHLITATGQRVTLRCSPRSGDLSVYWYQQSLDQGLQFLIQYYNGEERAKGNILERFSAQQFPDLHSELNLSSLELGDSALYFCASSVEGRANNEQFFGPGTRLTVL.

The genes are TRBV27 and TRBJ2-7; perhaps TRBD2 as D (5 bases). Germline values: CDR1 MNHEY, CDR2 SMNVEV (reference sequence). Trimming shortened V by 3 bases and J by 6 bases, and 9 bases separated the two germline ends. CDR3 length: 12 residues. The CDR3, as DNA: TGTGCCAGCAGTTTGGGTCGGGGCGAGCAGTACTTC. As protein: CASSLGRGEQYF.

This clone was detected once. The chain combines TRBV9 with TRBJ1-5; D gene uncertain. The CDR3 is made up of 17 amino acids. Between the trimmed V and J ends, which lost 0 bases and 8 bases, there was a span of 21 bases. Germline values: CDR1 SGDLS, CDR2 YYNGEE. Here the CDR3 reads CASSVDWRCERVKPQHF. The CDR3 nucleotides are TGTGCCAGCAGCGTAGATTGGCGGTGTGAGAGGGTAAAGCCCCAGCATTTT. Combining the CDR3 with reference TRBV9 and TRBJ1-5 gives the whole variable domain DSGVTQTPKHLITATGQRVTLRCSPRSGDLSVYWYQQSLDQGLQFLIQYYNGEERAKGNILERFSAQQFPDLHSELNLSSLELGDSALYFCASSVDWRCERVKPQHFGDGTRLSIL.

CDR3 sequence: CASSLMGLASETQYF. Written as DNA, the CDR3 is TGTGCCAGCAGCTTAATGGGACTAGCATCGGAGACCCAGTACTTC. The rearrangement joins TRBV7-3 to TRBJ2-5; TRBD2 aligns across 9 bases. Germline V lookup: CDR1 SGHTA, CDR2 FQGTGA. CDR3 size: 15 residues. Trimming cost V 1 base and J 5 bases; bases outside gene matches: 5.

J is TRBJ2-3 and V is TRBV6-1, with TRBD1 matching 9 bases. Germline CDR1 reads MNHNS; CDR2 reads SASEGT. CDR3 length equals 16 residues. Trimming cost V 4 bases and J 3 bases; bases outside gene matches: 8. For the CDR3, the DNA is TGTGCCAGCAGTGGCCGCGGGACAGGGTCGACAGATACGCAGTATTTT. This gives the protein CASSGRGTGSTDTQYF.

J is TRBJ2-2 and V is TRBV5-4; TRBD1 is a possible D gene (6 bases). This CDR3 is built from 16 residues. Germline loops: CDR1 SGHNT, CDR2 YYREEE (reference sequence). V was cut by 4 bases and J by 6 bases, with 19 bases left in between. CDR3 sequence reads: CASSIVPGAEAGELFF. CDR3 DNA sequence: TGTGCCAGCAGCATTGTCCCAGGGGCGGAGGCCGGGGAGCTGTTTTTT.

The chain is built from TRBV7-2 and TRBJ2-7, with D maybe TRBD2 (6 bases). This CDR3 region has 12 residues. Germline values: CDR1 SGHTA, CDR2 FQGNSA. The V and J ends lost 2 bases and 11 bases respectively, with 13 bases between them. CDR3 nucleotides: TGTGCCAGCAGCTTATACGGCGGGAAGGAGTACTTC. Amino acid sequence: CASSLYGGKEYF.

J is TRBJ2-3 and V is TRBV4-1, with 9 bases aligning to TRBD1. Trimming took 0 bases from V and 4 from J; bases not matched to a gene: 8. The CDR3 runs 17 residues. The germline CDR1 and CDR2 sequences are MGHRA and YSYEKL. The DNA of the CDR3 is TGCGCCAGCAGCCAAGACACCGGGGACAGGGCTGCAGATACGCAGTATTTT. Translated, it gives CASSQDTGDRAADTQYF.

This sequence joins TRBV29-1 and TRBJ2-5, with TRBD2 identical over 7 bases. The germline V gene has CDR1 SQVTM and CDR2 ANQGSEA. The ends lost 6 bases at V and 4 bases at J; junction bases unmatched: 11. The CDR3 runs to 14 residues. The CDR3 region has the DNA TGCAGCGTCTGGTTAGCGGGTAGTCCAGAGACCCAGTACTTC. Its translation: CSVWLAGSPETQYF. Based on the CDR3 plus reference TRBV29-1 and TRBJ2-5, the full variable domain is SAVISQKPSRDICQRGTSLTIQCQVDSQVTMMFWYRQQPGQSLTLIATANQGSEATYESGFVIDKFPISRPNLTFSTLTVSNMSPEDSSIYLCSVWLAGSPETQYFGPGTRLLVL.

This chain uses TRBV19 with TRBJ1-5; D is undetermined. V was shortened by 4 bases and J by 7 bases, with 11 bases between the two germline ends. The CDR3 has 13 amino acids. Germline loops: CDR1 LNHDA, CDR2 SQIVND (reference sequence). CDR3 sequence: CASSNIDIQPQHF. DNA of the CDR3: TGTGCCAGTAGTAATATAGACATACAGCCCCAGCATTTT.

The chain has TRBV5-1 and TRBJ2-5; D might be TRBD2 (6 bases). The CDR3 extends over 14 amino acids. Germline CDR1 is SGHRS and CDR2 is YFSETQ. The germline V and J ends were trimmed by 1 base and 5 bases, with 12 bases remaining between them. CDR3 nucleotide sequence: TGCGCCAGCAGCTTGTTTCGGGGGTCCGAGACCCAGTACTTC. The encoded protein is CASSLFRGSETQYF.

V is TRBV2 and J is TRBJ1-2; D unresolved. CDR3 length: 15 amino acids. CDR1 is SNHLY and CDR2 is FYNNEI in the germline V gene. Trimming took 0 bases from V and 8 from J, leaving 16 bases between them. The DNA of the CDR3 is TGTGCCAGCAGTGAAGCGGAACTGTCGACATTCGGCTACACCTTC. Encoded protein: CASSEAELSTFGYTF.

This clone has just one count. The chain couples TRBV28 to TRBJ1-2; D unclear. Per the germline V gene, CDR1 is MDHEN and CDR2 is SYDVKM. The CDR3 is 12 residues long. V was shortened by 1 base and J by 4 bases, with 4 bases between the two germline ends. The chain's CDR3 is CASSLSGYGYTF. Here the CDR3 DNA reads TGTGCCAGCAGTTTATCAGGCTATGGCTACACCTTC.

In DNA form, the CDR3 reads TGTGCCAGCAGCTTAGATCTCCTGAGGGGGGAGACCCAGTACTTC. Amino acids: CASSLDLLRGETQYF. The genes are TRBV7-2 and TRBJ2-5; TRBD1 might be the D (6 bases). This CDR3 is built from 15 residues. Germline V CDR1 and CDR2: SGHTA, FQGNSA. V was clipped by 1 base and J by 5 bases, with 14 bases between them.

The rearrangement uses TRBV29-1 and TRBJ1-1; 9 bases line up with TRBD1. Germline-derived CDR1 and CDR2 are SQVTM and ANQGSEA. V was pared by 7 bases and J by 6 bases, with 6 bases of the junction left unmatched. CDR3 length: 12 residues. The CDR3 sequence: CSADRGTAEAFF. CDR3 nucleotides: TGCAGCGCCGACAGGGGGACCGCTGAAGCTTTCTTT.

The table lists this clone with a few counts. V is TRBV5-1 and J is TRBJ1-4, with 9 nucleotides matching TRBD1. CDR3 length: 16 residues. Germline V lookup: CDR1 SGHRS, CDR2 YFSETQ. The trim removed 4 bases at V and 3 bases at J, leaving 7 bases unmatched. CDR3 DNA sequence: TGCGCCAGCAGCCCTGGGACAGGGCCGCCTAATGAAAAACTGTTTTTT. It codes for CASSPGTGPPNEKLFF.

The rearrangement links TRBV7-3 to TRBJ2-2; perhaps TRBD2 as D (6 bases). The CDR3 contains 14 residues. Germline lookup yields CDR1 SGHTA and CDR2 FQGTGA. Trimming shortened V by 5 bases and J by 7 bases, and 14 bases separated the two germline ends. The CDR3 spells CASSPTMEGGELFF. The CDR3 bases are TGTGCCAGCAGCCCCACTATGGAGGGCGGGGAGCTGTTTTTT.

The chain couples TRBV30 to TRBJ2-1; D possibly corresponds to TRBD2 (5 bases). Germline V CDR1 and CDR2: GTSNPN, SVGIG (reference sequence). The CDR3 extends over 10 amino acids. The germline V and J ends were trimmed by 4 bases and 15 bases, with 13 bases remaining between them. The chain's CDR3 is CAWKGRFAFF. As DNA, the CDR3 is TGTGCCTGGAAAGGGAGATTCGCGTTCTTC.